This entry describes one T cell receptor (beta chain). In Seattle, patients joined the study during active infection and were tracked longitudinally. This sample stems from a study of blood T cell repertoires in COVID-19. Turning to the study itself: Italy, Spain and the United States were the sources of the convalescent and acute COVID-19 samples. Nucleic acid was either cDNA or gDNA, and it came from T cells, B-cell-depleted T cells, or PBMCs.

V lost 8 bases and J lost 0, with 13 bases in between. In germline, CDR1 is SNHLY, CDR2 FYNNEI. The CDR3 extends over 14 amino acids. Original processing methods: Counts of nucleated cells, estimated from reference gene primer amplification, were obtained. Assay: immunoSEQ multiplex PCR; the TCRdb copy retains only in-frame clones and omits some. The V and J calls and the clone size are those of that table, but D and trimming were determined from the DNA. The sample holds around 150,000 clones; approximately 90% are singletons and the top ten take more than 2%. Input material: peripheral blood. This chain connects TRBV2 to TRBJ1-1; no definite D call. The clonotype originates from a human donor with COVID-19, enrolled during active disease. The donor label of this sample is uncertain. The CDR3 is CASVRWQLNTEAFF. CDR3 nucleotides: TGTGCCAGCGTGAGGTGGCAGTTGAACACTGAAGCTTTCTTT.